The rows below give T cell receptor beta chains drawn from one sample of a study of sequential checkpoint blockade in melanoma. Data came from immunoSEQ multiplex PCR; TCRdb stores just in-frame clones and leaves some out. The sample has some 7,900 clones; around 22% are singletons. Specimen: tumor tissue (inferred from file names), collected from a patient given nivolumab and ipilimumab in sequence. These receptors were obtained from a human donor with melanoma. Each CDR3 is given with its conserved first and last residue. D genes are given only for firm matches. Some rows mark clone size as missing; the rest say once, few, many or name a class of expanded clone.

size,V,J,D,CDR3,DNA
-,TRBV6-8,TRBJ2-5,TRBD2,CASFSGVQETQYF,TGTGCCAGCTTCAGCGGGGTCCAAGAGACCCAGTACTTC
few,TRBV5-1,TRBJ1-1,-,CASSLAKDGGTEAFF,TGCGCCAGCAGCTTGGCGAAGGATGGGGGCACTGAAGCTTTCTTT
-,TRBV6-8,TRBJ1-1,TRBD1,CASSVNTGGTEAFF,TGTGCCAGCAGTGTCAATACAGGGGGCACTGAAGCTTTCTTT
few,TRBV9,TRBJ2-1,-,CASSVSQGGEQFF,TGTGCCAGCAGCGTATCCCAGGGCGGTGAGCAGTTCTTC
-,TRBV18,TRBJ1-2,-,CASSPQGEDLSGYTF,TGTGCCAGCTCACCACAGGGCGAGGACTTAAGCGGCTACACCTTC
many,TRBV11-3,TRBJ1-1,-,CASSQATGTLADTEAFF,TGTGCCAGCAGCCAAGCTACGGGAACGCTAGCGGACACTGAAGCTTTCTTT
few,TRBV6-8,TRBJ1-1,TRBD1,CASRDRERGTEAFF,TGTGCCAGCAGGGACAGGGAGAGGGGCACTGAAGCTTTCTTT
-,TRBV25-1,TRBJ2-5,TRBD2,CASSEYGLLAVETQYF,TGTGCCAGCAGTGAATATGGGCTCCTAGCGGTAGAGACCCAGTACTTC
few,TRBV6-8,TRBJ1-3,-,CAISGEDHTIYF,TGTGCCATCAGTGGAGAGGACCACACCATATATTTT
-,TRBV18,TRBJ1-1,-,CASTTMRGTEAFF,TGTGCCAGCACCACGATGAGGGGCACTGAAGCTTTCTTT
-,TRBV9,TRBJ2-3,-,CASSVDVGGQRPVTQYF,TGTGCCAGCAGCGTAGATGTGGGAGGACAGCGACCCGTTACGCAGTATTTT
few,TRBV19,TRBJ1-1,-,CASRGGSTEAFF,TGTGCCAGTAGGGGGGGCAGCACTGAAGCTTTCTTT
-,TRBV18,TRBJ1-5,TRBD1,CASTTGNNQPQHF,TGTGCCAGCACGACAGGGAACAATCAGCCCCAGCATTTT
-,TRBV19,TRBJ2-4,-,CASAGTAKNIQYF,TGTGCCAGCGCAGGGACGGCCAAAAACATTCAGTACTTC
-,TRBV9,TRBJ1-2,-,CASSVADGGRGYTF,TGTGCCAGCAGCGTAGCGGACGGGGGAAGAGGCTACACCTTC
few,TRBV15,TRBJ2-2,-,CATSSHLDGSGTGELFF,TGTGCCACCAGCAGCCACTTAGATGGGTCCGGGACCGGGGAGCTGTTTTTT
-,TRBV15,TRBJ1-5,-,CATSRDEAAAQNQPQHF,TGTGCCACCAGCAGAGATGAGGCAGCCGCACAGAATCAGCCCCAGCATTTT
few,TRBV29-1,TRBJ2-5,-,CSVEYLGHQETQYF,TGCAGCGTTGAATATTTAGGACACCAAGAGACCCAGTACTTC
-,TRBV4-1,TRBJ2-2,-,CASSPSVDTGELFF,TGCGCCAGCAGCCCTAGCGTCGACACCGGGGAGCTGTTTTTT
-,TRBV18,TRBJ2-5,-,CASSPPSRKETQYF,TGTGCCAGCTCACCACCTAGCCGGAAAGAGACCCAGTACTTC
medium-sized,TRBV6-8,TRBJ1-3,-,CASSYLWQHNSGNTIYF,TGTGCCAGCAGTTACCTCTGGCAGCATAACTCTGGAAACACCATATATTTT
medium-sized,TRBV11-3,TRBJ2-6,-,CASSFSSSGANVLTF,TGTGCCAGCAGCTTCTCTAGCTCTGGGGCCAACGTCCTGACTTTC
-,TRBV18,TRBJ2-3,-,CASSPDYGSDTQYF,TGTGCCAGCTCACCAGACTATGGGTCAGATACGCAGTATTTT
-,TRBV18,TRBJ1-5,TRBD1,CASSTGGAGNQPQHF,TGTGCCAGCTCAACAGGGGGCGCGGGCAATCAGCCCCAGCATTTT
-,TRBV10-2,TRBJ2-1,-,CASSLTIDNEQFF,TGCGCCAGCAGCTTGACCATAGATAACGAGCAGTTCTTC
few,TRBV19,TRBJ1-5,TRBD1,CASRARDSTNQPQHF,TGTGCCAGTAGGGCCCGGGACAGCACCAATCAGCCCCAGCATTTT
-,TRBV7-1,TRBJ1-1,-,CASTAQANTEAFF,TGTGCCAGCACGGCACAGGCGAACACTGAAGCTTTCTTT
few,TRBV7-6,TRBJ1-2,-,CASSPRRTGYYGYTF,TGTGCCAGCAGCCCAAGACGTACAGGGTACTATGGCTACACCTTC
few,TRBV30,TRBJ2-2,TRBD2,CAWSWASGRELFF,TGTGCCTGGAGTTGGGCTAGCGGGAGGGAGCTGTTTTTT
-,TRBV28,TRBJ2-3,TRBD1,CASSLLAGQGPSLGAQYF,TGTGCCAGCAGCTTACTCGCCGGACAGGGACCCTCGCTGGGTGCGCAGTATTTT
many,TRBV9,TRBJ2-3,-,CASSPRDGADTQYF,TGTGCCAGCAGCCCGCGGGATGGGGCGGATACGCAGTATTTT
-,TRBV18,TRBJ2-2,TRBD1,CASSPVGGEFGGELFF,TGTGCCAGCTCACCCGTAGGGGGCGAATTTGGCGGGGAGCTGTTTTTT
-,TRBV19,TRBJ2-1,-,CASSTLDFRSSYNEQFF,TGTGCCAGTAGTACCCTGGACTTCCGCAGCTCCTACAATGAGCAGTTCTTC
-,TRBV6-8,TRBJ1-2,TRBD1,CASSYSRSAGGANYGYTF,TGTGCCAGCAGTTACTCACGTTCGGCAGGGGGCGCCAACTATGGCTACACCTTC
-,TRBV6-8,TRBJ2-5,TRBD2,CASSYSAGLQGTQYF,TGTGCCAGCAGTTACTCAGCGGGACTCCAAGGGACCCAGTACTTC
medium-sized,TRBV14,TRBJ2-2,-,CASSQGPRASGELFF,TGTGCCAGCAGCCAGGGACCCCGGGCATCCGGGGAGCTGTTTTTT
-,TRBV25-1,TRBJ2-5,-,CASSSGDRKTQYF,TGTGCCAGCAGCTCGGGGGACCGAAAGACCCAGTACTTC
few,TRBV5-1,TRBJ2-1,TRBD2,CASSSGTSGYNEQFF,TGCGCCAGCAGCTCGGGTACTAGCGGGTACAATGAGCAGTTCTTC
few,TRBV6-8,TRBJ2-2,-,CATRDRNTGELFF,TGTGCCACTCGGGACCGAAACACCGGGGAGCTGTTTTTT
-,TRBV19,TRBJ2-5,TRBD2,CASTPVAGAETQYF,TGTGCCAGTACTCCAGTAGCGGGGGCAGAGACCCAGTACTTC
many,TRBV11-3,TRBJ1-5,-,CASSLTPGEGNQPQHF,TGTGCCAGCAGCTTAACCCCCGGGGAGGGCAATCAGCCCCAGCATTTT
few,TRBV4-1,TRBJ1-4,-,CASSQDPPGATNEKLFF,TGCGCCAGCAGCCAAGATCCACCTGGAGCAACTAATGAAAAACTGTTTTTT
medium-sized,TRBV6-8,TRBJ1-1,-,CASSWVRTEAFF,TGTGCCAGCAGTTGGGTCCGGACTGAAGCTTTCTTT
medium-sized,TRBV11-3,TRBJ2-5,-,CASSTERHQETQYF,TGTGCCAGCAGCACGGAGCGGCACCAAGAGACCCAGTACTTC
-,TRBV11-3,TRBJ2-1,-,CASSVGLRNNEQFF,TGTGCCAGCAGCGTCGGACTTCGAAACAATGAGCAGTTCTTC
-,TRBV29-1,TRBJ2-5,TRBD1,CSVNHQGTGGATQYF,TGCAGCGTTAACCATCAGGGGACAGGCGGGGCGACCCAGTACTTC
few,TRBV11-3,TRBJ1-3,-,CASSLDQGYSGNTIYF,TGTGCCAGCAGCTTAGACCAGGGATATTCTGGAAACACCATATATTTT
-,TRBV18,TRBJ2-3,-,CASQFLKSTDTQYF,TGTGCCAGCCAATTCTTGAAAAGCACAGATACGCAGTATTTT
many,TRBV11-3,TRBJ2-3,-,CASSPRAGPSTDTQYF,TGTGCCAGCAGCCCAAGGGCGGGTCCTAGCACAGATACGCAGTATTTT
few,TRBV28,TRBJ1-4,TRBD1,CASSIRQGIGEKLFF,TGTGCCAGCAGCATAAGACAGGGTATAGGGGAAAAACTGTTTTTT
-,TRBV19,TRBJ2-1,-,CASSHRGSYNEQFF,TGTGCCAGTAGTCATAGGGGCTCCTACAATGAGCAGTTCTTC
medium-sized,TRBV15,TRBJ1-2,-,CATSRDRRGGGYTF,TGTGCCACCAGCAGGGACCGTCGGGGAGGGGGCTACACCTTC
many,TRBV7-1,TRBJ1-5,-,CASSFEGRQPQHF,TGTGCCAGCAGCTTCGAGGGTAGACAGCCCCAGCATTTT
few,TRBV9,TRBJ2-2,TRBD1,CASSPQGAGELFF,TGTGCCAGCAGTCCACAGGGGGCCGGGGAGCTGTTTTTT
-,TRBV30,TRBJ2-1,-,CAWRASGEQFF,TGTGCCTGGAGAGCCAGCGGGGAGCAGTTCTTC